This TCR beta chain was observed in a study of long-term antiretroviral therapy in people with HIV. Every one of the donors gave at least one pre-ART PBMC sample and at least two post-ART PBMC samples. The authors ran the immunoSEQ assay, v3.0, at survey level. The assay was immunoSEQ multiplex PCR, and TCRdb's table has in-frame clones only and misses some. This table has tens of thousands of clones, approximately 90% appearing once. From germline, CDR1 is MDHEN and CDR2 SYDVKM. The CDR3 totals 16 residues. After removal of 6 bases from V and 7 bases from J, the junction contained 14 bases not matched to a gene. About this clone: Its target is not known.

Overall study findings and caveats: HIV repertoires spanned tighter CDR3 length ranges than controls did. ART was followed by higher diversity that remained below transplant donor controls.

V is TRBV28 and J is TRBJ1-4; 7 bases agree with TRBD1. This specimen consisted of unsorted PBMCs, obtained 1.1 years after starting antiretroviral therapy. The clonotype originates from a man between 18 and 35 years old with HIV. In DNA form, the CDR3 reads TGTGCCAGCAGACGAGCGGAGGGGGCGGTGCGTGAAAAACTGTTTTTT. It yields the protein CASRRAEGAVREKLFF.